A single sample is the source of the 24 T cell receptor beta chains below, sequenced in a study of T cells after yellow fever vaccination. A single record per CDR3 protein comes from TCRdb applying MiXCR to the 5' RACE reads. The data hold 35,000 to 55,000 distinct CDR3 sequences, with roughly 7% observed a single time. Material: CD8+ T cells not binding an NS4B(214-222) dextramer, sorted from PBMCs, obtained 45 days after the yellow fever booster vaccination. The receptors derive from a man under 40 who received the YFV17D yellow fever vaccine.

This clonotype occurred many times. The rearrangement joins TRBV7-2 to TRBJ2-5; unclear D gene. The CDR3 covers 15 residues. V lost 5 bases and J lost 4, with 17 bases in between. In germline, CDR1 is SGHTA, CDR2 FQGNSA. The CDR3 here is CASSPRGLVLETQYF. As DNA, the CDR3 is TGTGCCAGCAGCCCCCGTGGGCTAGTCCTAGAGACCCAGTACTTC.

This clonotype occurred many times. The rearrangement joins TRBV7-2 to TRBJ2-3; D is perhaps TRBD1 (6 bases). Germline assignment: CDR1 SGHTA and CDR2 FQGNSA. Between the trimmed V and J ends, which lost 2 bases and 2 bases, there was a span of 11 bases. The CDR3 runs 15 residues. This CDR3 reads CASSLRYRVTDTQYF. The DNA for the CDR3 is TGTGCCAGCAGCTTAAGATACAGGGTCACAGATACGCAGTATTTT.

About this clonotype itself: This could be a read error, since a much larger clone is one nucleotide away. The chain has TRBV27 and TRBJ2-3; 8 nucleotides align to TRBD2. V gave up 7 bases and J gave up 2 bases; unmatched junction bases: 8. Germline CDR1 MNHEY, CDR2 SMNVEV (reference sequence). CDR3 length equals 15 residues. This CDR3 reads CASTRPAGDTDTQYF. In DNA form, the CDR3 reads TGTGCCAGCACCCGACCAGCGGGAGACACAGATACGCAGTATTTT.

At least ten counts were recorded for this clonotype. The DNA of the CDR3 is TGCGCCAGCACCCCCCACGGGAGGGATGGGGATGGCTACACCTTC. Protein: CASTPHGRDGDGYTF. The V call is TRBV4-1, the J call TRBJ1-2; D unclear. Germline values: CDR1 MGHRA, CDR2 YSYEKL. Trimming cost V 7 bases and J 6 bases, with 21 bases left between them. This CDR3 has 15 residues.

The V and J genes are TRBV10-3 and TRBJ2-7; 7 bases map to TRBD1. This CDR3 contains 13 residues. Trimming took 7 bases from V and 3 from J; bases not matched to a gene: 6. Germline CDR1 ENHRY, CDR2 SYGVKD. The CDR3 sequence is CAINPGQSYEQYF. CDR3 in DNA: TGTGCCATCAATCCGGGACAGAGCTACGAGCAGTACTTC.

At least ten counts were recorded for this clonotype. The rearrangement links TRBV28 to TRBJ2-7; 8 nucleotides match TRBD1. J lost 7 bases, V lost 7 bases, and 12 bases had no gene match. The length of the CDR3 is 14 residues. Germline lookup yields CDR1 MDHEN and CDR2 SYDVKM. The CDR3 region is CASNQPRTGKEQYF. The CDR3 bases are TGTGCCAGCAACCAACCCCGGACAGGGAAGGAGCAGTACTTC.

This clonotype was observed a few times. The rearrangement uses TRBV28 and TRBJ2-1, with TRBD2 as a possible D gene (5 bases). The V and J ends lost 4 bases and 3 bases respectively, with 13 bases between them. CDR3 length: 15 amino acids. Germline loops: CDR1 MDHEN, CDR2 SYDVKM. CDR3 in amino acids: CASSWRVLGYNEQFF. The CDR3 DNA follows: TGTGCCAGCAGTTGGCGGGTATTGGGCTACAATGAGCAGTTCTTC.

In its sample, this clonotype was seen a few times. CDR3 residues: CATSRMDRGLEKLFF. CDR3 DNA sequence: TGTGCCACCAGCAGGATGGACAGGGGGCTGGAAAAACTGTTTTTT. The chain joins TRBV15 to TRBJ1-4; 11 bases are a match to TRBD1. Germline-derived CDR1 and CDR2 are LNHNV and YYDKDF (reference sequence). The CDR3 totals 15 residues. V gave up 3 bases and J gave up 8 bases; unmatched junction bases: 5.

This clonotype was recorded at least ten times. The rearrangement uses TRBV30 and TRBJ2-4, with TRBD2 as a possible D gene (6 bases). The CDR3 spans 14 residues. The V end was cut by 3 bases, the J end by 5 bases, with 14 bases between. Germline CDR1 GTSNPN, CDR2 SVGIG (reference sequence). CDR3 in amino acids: CAWSTGRGENIQYF. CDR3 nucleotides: TGTGCCTGGAGCACCGGACGCGGGGAAAACATTCAGTACTTC.

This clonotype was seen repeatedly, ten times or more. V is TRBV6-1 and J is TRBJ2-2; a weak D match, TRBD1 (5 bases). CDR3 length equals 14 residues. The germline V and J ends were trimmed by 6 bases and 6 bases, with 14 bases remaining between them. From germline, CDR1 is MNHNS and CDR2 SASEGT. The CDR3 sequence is CASSNRQFPGELFF. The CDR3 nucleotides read TGTGCCAGCAGCAATCGACAGTTTCCCGGGGAGCTGTTTTTT.

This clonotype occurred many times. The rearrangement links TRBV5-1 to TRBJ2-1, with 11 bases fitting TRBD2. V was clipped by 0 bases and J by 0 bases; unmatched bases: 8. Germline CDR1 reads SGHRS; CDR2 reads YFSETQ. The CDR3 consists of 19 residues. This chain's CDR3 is CASSLASGRPESSYNEQFF. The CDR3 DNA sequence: TGCGCCAGCAGCTTGGCTAGCGGGAGGCCCGAGAGCTCCTACAATGAGCAGTTCTTC.

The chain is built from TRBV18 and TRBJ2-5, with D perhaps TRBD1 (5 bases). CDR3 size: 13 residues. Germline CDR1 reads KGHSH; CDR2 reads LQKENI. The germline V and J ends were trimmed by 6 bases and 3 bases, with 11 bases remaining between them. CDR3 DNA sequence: TGTGCCAGCTCCCAGGGAATCGAAGAGACCCAGTACTTC. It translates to CASSQGIEETQYF. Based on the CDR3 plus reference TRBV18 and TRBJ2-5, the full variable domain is NAGVMQNPRHLVRRRGQEARLRCSPMKGHSHVYWYRQLPEEGLKFMVYLQKENIIDESGMPKERFSAEFPKEGPSILRIQQVVRGDSAAYFCASSQGIEETQYFGPGTRLLVL.

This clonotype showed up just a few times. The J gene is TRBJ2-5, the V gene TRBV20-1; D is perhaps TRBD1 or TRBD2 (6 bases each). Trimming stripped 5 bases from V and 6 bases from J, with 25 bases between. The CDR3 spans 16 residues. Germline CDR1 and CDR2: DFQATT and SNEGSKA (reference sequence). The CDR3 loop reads CSAPAEGDRFGKTQYF. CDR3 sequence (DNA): TGCAGTGCTCCCGCGGAGGGGGATCGATTCGGAAAGACCCAGTACTTC.

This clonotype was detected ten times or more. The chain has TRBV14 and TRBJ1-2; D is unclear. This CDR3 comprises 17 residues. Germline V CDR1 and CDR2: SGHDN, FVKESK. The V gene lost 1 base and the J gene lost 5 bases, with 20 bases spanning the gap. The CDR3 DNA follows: TGTGCCAGCAGCCAAGGTCCCGGAGACGAACAGTATTATGGCTACACCTTC. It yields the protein CASSQGPGDEQYYGYTF.

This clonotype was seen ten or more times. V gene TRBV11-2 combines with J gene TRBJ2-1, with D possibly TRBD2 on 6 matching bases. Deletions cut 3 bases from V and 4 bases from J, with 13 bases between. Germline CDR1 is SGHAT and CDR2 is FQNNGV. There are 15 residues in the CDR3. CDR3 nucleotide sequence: TGTGCCAGCAGCTTTGCCGGGAGTTATTACAATGAGCAGTTCTTC. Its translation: CASSFAGSYYNEQFF.

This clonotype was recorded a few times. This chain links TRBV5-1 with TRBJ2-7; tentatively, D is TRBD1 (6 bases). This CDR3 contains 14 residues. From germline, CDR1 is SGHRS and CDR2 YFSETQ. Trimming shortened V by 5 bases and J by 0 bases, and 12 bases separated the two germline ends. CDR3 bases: TGCGCCAGCAGAAATGGGGACAACTCCTACGAGCAGTACTTC. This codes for CASRNGDNSYEQYF.

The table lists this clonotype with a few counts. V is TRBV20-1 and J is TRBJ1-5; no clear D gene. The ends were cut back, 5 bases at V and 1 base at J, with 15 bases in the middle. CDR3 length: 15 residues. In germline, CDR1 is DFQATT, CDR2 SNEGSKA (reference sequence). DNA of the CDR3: TGCAGTGCTTGCTCCAACAAAAGGAGCAATCAGCCCCAGCATTTT. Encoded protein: CSACSNKRSNQPQHF.

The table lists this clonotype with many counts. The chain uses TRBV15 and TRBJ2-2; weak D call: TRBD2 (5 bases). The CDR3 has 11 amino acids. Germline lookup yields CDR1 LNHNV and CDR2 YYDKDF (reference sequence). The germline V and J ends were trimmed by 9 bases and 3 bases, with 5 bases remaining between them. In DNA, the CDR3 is TGTGCCACGGAGGACACCGGGGAGCTGTTTTTT. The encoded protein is CATEDTGELFF.

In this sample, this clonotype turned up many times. The CDR3 is CASSLKDRDWYEQYF. CDR3 DNA: TGTGCCAGCAGCTTAAAGGACAGGGATTGGTACGAGCAGTACTTC. The chain has TRBV11-3 and TRBJ2-7; TRBD1 matches 8 bases. Germline V gives CDR1 SGHNT, CDR2 YENEEA. The CDR3 runs to 15 residues. Losses at the gene ends were 2 bases for V and 4 bases for J; bases not matched to a gene: 7.

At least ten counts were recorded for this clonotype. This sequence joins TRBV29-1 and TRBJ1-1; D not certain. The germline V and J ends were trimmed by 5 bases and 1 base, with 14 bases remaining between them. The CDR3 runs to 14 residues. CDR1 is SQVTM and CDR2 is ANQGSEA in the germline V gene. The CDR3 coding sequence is TGCAGCGTTCCCACGATTCGATCGAACACTGAAGCTTTCTTT. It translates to CSVPTIRSNTEAFF. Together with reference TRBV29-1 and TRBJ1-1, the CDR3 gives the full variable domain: SAVISQKPSRDICQRGTSLTIQCQVDSQVTMMFWYRQQPGQSLTLIATANQGSEATYESGFVIDKFPISRPNLTFSTLTVSNMSPEDSSIYLCSVPTIRSNTEAFFGQGTRLTVV.

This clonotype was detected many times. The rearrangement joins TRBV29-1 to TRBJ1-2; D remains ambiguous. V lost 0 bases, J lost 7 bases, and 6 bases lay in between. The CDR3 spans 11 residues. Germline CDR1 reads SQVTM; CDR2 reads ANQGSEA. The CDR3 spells CSVEDGIGYTF. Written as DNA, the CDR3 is TGCAGCGTTGAAGACGGTATTGGCTACACCTTC.

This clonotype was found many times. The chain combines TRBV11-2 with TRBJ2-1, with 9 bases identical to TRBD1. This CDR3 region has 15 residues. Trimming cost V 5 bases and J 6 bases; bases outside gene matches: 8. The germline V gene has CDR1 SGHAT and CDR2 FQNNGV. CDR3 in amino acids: CASSMTGTGINEQFF. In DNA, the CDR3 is TGTGCCAGCAGCATGACCGGGACAGGGATCAATGAGCAGTTCTTC.

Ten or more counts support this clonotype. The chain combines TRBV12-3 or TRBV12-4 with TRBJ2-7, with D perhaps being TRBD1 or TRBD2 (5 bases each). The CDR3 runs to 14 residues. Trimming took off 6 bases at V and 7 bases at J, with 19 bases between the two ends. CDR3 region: CASRFDSYPGEQYF. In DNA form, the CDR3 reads TGTGCCAGCAGGTTCGACAGTTATCCGGGAGAGCAGTACTTC.

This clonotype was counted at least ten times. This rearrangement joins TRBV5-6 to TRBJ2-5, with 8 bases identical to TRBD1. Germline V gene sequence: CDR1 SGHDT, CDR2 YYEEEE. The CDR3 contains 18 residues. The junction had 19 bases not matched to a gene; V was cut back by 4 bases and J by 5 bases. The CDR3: CASSPPTIDRGSRETQYF. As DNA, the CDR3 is TGTGCCAGCAGCCCGCCTACCATCGACAGGGGATCAAGGGAGACCCAGTACTTC.